Listed here are 16 T cell receptor beta chains from one sample, sequenced in a study of T cell repertoires in cytomegalovirus infection. MiXCR was run by TCRdb on the reads, yielding one entry per CDR3 protein. The profile covers around 490,000 distinct CDR3 sequences, with more than 20% appearing a single time and 13% taken by the ten largest. What was sequenced was PBMCs. Receptor source: a human donor in good health (CMV status not recorded). Some clones in this sample may be carry-over from other donors' samples.

This clonotype occurred once. This chain connects TRBV5-5 to TRBJ2-3; D is uncertain. The ends were cut back, 4 bases at V and 3 bases at J, with 15 bases in the middle. Germline V gene lookup returns CDR1 SGHKS and CDR2 YYEKEE (reference sequence). The CDR3 extends over 15 amino acids. CDR3 sequence reads: CASSHRDARTDTQYF. In nucleotides, the CDR3 is TGTGCCAGCAGCCATCGCGACGCTCGAACAGATACGCAGTATTTT.

J is TRBJ2-7 and V is TRBV5-4, with no clear D. Trimming took off 3 bases at V and 5 bases at J, with 12 bases between the two ends. CDR3 length: 13 residues. Germline CDR1 and CDR2: SGHNT and YYREEE (reference sequence). Here the CDR3 reads CASSYSEYHEQYF. The CDR3 nucleotides read TGTGCCAGCAGCTATTCGGAGTACCACGAGCAGTACTTC.

This clonotype was seen a handful of times. The J gene is TRBJ1-1, the V gene TRBV29-1; tentatively, D is TRBD1 (5 bases). The ends were cut back, 2 bases at V and 1 base at J, with 8 bases in the middle. This CDR3 is built from 13 residues. Looked up from germline, CDR1 is SQVTM and CDR2 is ANQGSEA. The chain's CDR3 is CSVEPQGNTEAFF. CDR3 in DNA: TGCAGCGTTGAACCGCAGGGGAACACTGAAGCTTTCTTT.

The gene calls are TRBV5-4 and TRBJ2-1; D gene uncertain. This CDR3 has 12 residues. Germline-derived CDR1 and CDR2 are SGHNT and YYREEE (reference sequence). The V gene lost 3 bases and the J gene lost 7 bases, with 8 bases spanning the gap. The DNA of the CDR3 is TGTGCCAGCAGCTCTCAGTGGAATGAGCAGTTCTTC. This sequence encodes CASSSQWNEQFF. Combining the CDR3 with reference TRBV5-4 and TRBJ2-1 gives the whole variable domain ETGVTQSPTHLIKTRGQQVTLRCSSQSGHNTVSWYQQALGQGPQFIFQYYREEENGRGNFPPRFSGLQFPNYSSELNVNALELDDSALYLCASSSQWNEQFFGPGTRLTVL.

The V and J genes are TRBV24-1 and TRBJ2-3, with a weak D call TRBD1 (6 bases). This CDR3 comprises 14 residues. V lost 5 bases and J 6 bases, leaving 14 bases between the germline ends. Germline lookup yields CDR1 KGHDR and CDR2 SFDVKD. CDR3 loop: CATSGITGSDTQYF. The DNA for the CDR3 is TGTGCCACCAGTGGAATAACAGGGTCGGATACGCAGTATTTT.

The chain is built from TRBV12-3 or TRBV12-4 and TRBJ1-5; 7 bases line up with TRBD1. The CDR3 covers 15 residues. V was clipped by 6 bases and J by 2 bases; unmatched bases: 7. DNA of the CDR3: TGTGCCAGCAGCTTTACTGACAGGGGCAATCAGCCCCAGCATTTT. Translating it yields CASSFTDRGNQPQHF.

This clonotype was observed a few times. CDR3 coding DNA: TGTGCCAGCATCAAGGCCGGGACAGGGTTTAACGAGCAGTACTTC. It encodes CASIKAGTGFNEQYF. The V and J genes are TRBV7-9 and TRBJ2-7; 9 bases line up with TRBD1. CDR3 length equals 15 residues. Germline lookup yields CDR1 SEHNR and CDR2 FQNEAQ (reference sequence). The V and J ends lost 7 bases and 5 bases, in that order; junction bases with no gene match: 12. Using reference TRBV7-9 and TRBJ2-7 for the parts outside the CDR3, the full variable domain is DTGVSQNPRHKITKRGQNVTFRCDPISEHNRLYWYRQTLGQGPEFLTYFQNEAQLEKSRLLSDRFSAERPKGSFSTLEIQRTEQGDSAMYLCASIKAGTGFNEQYFGPGTRLTVT.

This clonotype was observed at least ten times. The germline gene is not matched at one end of the junction; a read error may be the cause. The chain joins TRBV12-3 or TRBV12-4 to TRBJ1-5; D might be TRBD1 (5 bases). The CDR3 is made up of 14 amino acids. DNA of the CDR3: TGTGCCAGCAGCTTAGTAGGGGGCAATCAGCCCCAGCATTTT. This gives the protein CASSLVGGNQPQHF.

This clonotype came up a few times. The chain links TRBV2 to TRBJ1-6; no firm D call. CDR1 is SNHLY, CDR2 FYNNEI, per germline. V gave up 7 bases and J gave up 10 bases, with 14 bases separating them. This CDR3 has 13 amino acids. CDR3 loop: CASIPVAGSPLHF. As DNA, the CDR3 is TGTGCCAGCATCCCCGTAGCTGGATCACCCCTCCACTTT.

The sample holds a few counts of this clonotype. This chain links TRBV7-8 with TRBJ2-5; 8 nucleotides match TRBD1. In germline, CDR1 is SGHVS, CDR2 FQNEAQ. Unmatched junction bases numbered 9, after V lost 4 bases and J lost 5 bases. The CDR3 sequence is 15 residues long. The CDR3 is CASSSRTGQEETQYF. For the CDR3, the DNA is TGTGCCAGCAGCTCTCGGACAGGGCAGGAGGAGACCCAGTACTTC.

V and J are TRBV12-3 or TRBV12-4 and TRBJ2-1; D uncertain. V shed 5 bases and J shed 4 bases, with 18 bases lying between them. This CDR3 comprises 16 residues. CDR3 loop: CASSGFLGKGYNEQFF. In DNA, the CDR3 is TGTGCCAGCAGTGGATTTCTGGGGAAGGGTTACAATGAGCAGTTCTTC.

The gene calls are TRBV4-1 and TRBJ2-5, with D hard to call. The CDR3 runs 11 residues. Trimming stripped 5 bases from V and 5 bases from J, with 6 bases between. CDR1 is MGHRA and CDR2 is YSYEKL in the germline V gene. CDR3 nucleotides: TGCGCCAGCAGCGGCACGGAGACCCAGTACTTC. This encodes CASSGTETQYF.

This clonotype was observed a handful of times. The chain has TRBV28 and TRBJ1-5, with D tentatively TRBD1 (5 bases). The V end was cut by 7 bases, the J end by 7 bases, with 20 bases between. Looked up from germline, CDR1 is MDHEN and CDR2 is SYDVKM. This CDR3 has 15 residues. DNA for the CDR3: TGTGCCAGCACCCTCATTATGGGGGGGGGACAGCCCCAGCATTTT. Residues: CASTLIMGGGQPQHF.

This clonotype was counted only a few times. The rearrangement links TRBV28 to TRBJ1-5; TRBD1 is a possible D gene (5 bases). The germline gives CDR1 MDHEN, CDR2 SYDVKM. V was trimmed by 4 bases and J by 7 bases, leaving 8 bases between them. This CDR3 is built from 12 residues. The CDR3 here is CASSWDDQPQHF. The CDR3 region has the DNA TGTGCCAGCAGTTGGGACGACCAGCCCCAGCATTTT.

The rearrangement uses TRBV7-9 and TRBJ2-2, with unresolved D. V dropped 3 bases and J dropped 1 base, with 12 bases sitting between them. From germline, CDR1 is SEHNR and CDR2 FQNEAQ (reference sequence). The CDR3 extends over 16 amino acids. The CDR3 here is CASSLQHLLNTGELFF. CDR3 bases: TGTGCCAGCAGCTTGCAGCATCTCCTGAACACCGGGGAGCTGTTTTTT.

This clonotype has only a few counts. This chain joins TRBV6-6 and TRBJ1-1; weak D call: TRBD1 (6 bases). CDR1 is MNHNY, CDR2 SVGAGI, per germline (reference sequence). The CDR3 covers 19 residues. V gave up 0 bases and J gave up 1 base, with 21 bases separating them. The CDR3 sequence: CASSYSSLVRGQRNTEAFF. The DNA of the CDR3 is TGTGCCAGCAGTTACTCGTCCCTAGTCCGGGGGCAAAGGAACACTGAAGCTTTCTTT.